These 30 T cell receptor beta chains originate from one sample sequenced in a study of T cell changes during pregnancy in multiple sclerosis. Profiling relied on immunoSEQ multiplex PCR, and the TCRdb table lists in-frame clones only, not all of them. The sample holds around 70,000 clones, about 95% seen once. The source was peripheral blood, collected in the third trimester of pregnancy. The receptors derive from a female donor with multiple sclerosis, enrolled in a pregnancy study.

This clone was counted once. The chain employs TRBV7-2 and TRBJ2-7, with D tentatively TRBD2 (7 bases). CDR3 length: 15 residues. Germline V gives CDR1 SGHTA, CDR2 FQGNSA. Trimming stripped 6 bases from V and 3 bases from J, with 18 bases between. The CDR3 region is CASRLKGDYYYEQYF. The CDR3 DNA follows: TGTGCCAGCAGACTAAAGGGGGACTATTACTACGAGCAGTACTTC.

The chain joins TRBV2 to TRBJ1-5, with TRBD1 identical over 9 bases. Germline values: CDR1 SNHLY, CDR2 FYNNEI. With 5 bases clipped from V and 7 bases from J, the junction kept 6 bases outside the gene matches. This CDR3 region has 14 residues. CDR3 DNA: TGTGCCAGCAGTCAGGGACAGGGTCGACAGCCCCAGCATTTT. Its protein is CASSQGQGRQPQHF.

In its sample, this clone was seen once. DNA of the CDR3: TGTGCCAGCAGCTTACAACAGGGGCAAAATTACGAGCAGTACTTC. Its protein product is CASSLQQGQNYEQYF. V usage is TRBV5-6 and J usage is TRBJ2-7; the match to TRBD1 covers 7 bases. The V gene's germline CDR1 is SGHDT and CDR2 YYEEEE. Trimming took 2 bases from V and 4 from J; bases not matched to a gene: 9. This CDR3 spans 15 amino acids. The variable domain in full, completed from reference TRBV5-6 and TRBJ2-7, reads DAGVTQSPTHLIKTRGQQVTLRCSPKSGHDTVSWYQQALGQGPQFIFQYYEEEERQRGNFPDRFSGHQFPNYSSELNVNALLLGDSALYLCASSLQQGQNYEQYFGPGTRLTVT.

This clone appeared a single time. V usage is TRBV6-5 and J usage is TRBJ1-2, with TRBD1 matching 7 bases. This CDR3 spans 14 amino acids. Germline-derived CDR1 and CDR2 are MNHEY and SVGAGI. Trimming removed 5 bases from V and 6 bases from J; junction bases left unmatched: 9. CDR3 amino acids: CASSLRQGLDGYTF. The CDR3 coding sequence is TGTGCCAGCAGTCTCCGACAGGGTCTCGATGGCTACACCTTC.

This clone was detected only once. The chain couples TRBV12-2 to TRBJ2-7; the table calls TRBD2, which could not be checked here. TRBV12-2 counts as a pseudogene. The CDR3 runs 13 residues. For the CDR3, the DNA is TGTGCAAGTCGCCCCGGGACTCTATACGAGCAGTACTTC. As protein: CASRPGTLYEQYF.

The chain uses TRBV25-1 and TRBJ1-1; D ambiguous. The CDR3 spans 13 residues. Germline V CDR1 and CDR2: MGHDK, SYGVNS. Trimming stripped 0 bases from V and 5 bases from J, with 7 bases between. CDR3 coding DNA: TGTGCCAGCAGTGAATATCCGGGAACTGAAGCTTTCTTT. Its translation is CASSEYPGTEAFF.

This clone came up once. V and J are TRBV5-6 and TRBJ2-6; 9 bases match TRBD2. This CDR3 has 19 residues. V lost 3 bases, J lost 4 bases, and 14 bases stayed unmatched. Germline CDR1 is SGHDT and CDR2 is YYEEEE. CDR3 sequence (DNA): TGTGCCAGCAGCTCACCGGGTGCCAGCGGGGGGAGGGGGGCCAACGTCCTGACTTTC. Translating gives CASSSPGASGGRGANVLTF.

The chain links TRBV9 to TRBJ2-7; tentatively, D is TRBD1 (5 bases). This CDR3 comprises 12 residues. The germline V gene encodes CDR1 SGDLS and CDR2 YYNGEE. V was shortened by 0 bases and J by 5 bases, with 6 bases between the two germline ends. The CDR3 nucleotides are TGTGCCAGCAGCGTAGAGGGGCACGAGCAGTACTTC. It specifies CASSVEGHEQYF.

This rearrangement joins TRBV9 to TRBJ2-7; 10 bases align to TRBD2. This CDR3 is 15 amino acids long. The V gene's germline CDR1 is SGDLS and CDR2 YYNGEE. Germline trimming cut 4 bases from V and 6 bases from J; bases unmatched to any gene: 10. The CDR3 DNA sequence: TGTGCCAGCAGCCCGGCCACTAGCGGGGTTGGCGAGCAGTACTTC. Translation: CASSPATSGVGEQYF.

The chain uses TRBV5-1 and TRBJ1-2; possibly TRBD1 for D (6 bases). CDR3 length: 14 residues. V was trimmed by 4 bases and J by 3 bases, leaving 13 bases between them. Germline V lookup: CDR1 SGHRS, CDR2 YFSETQ. The CDR3 DNA reads TGCGCCAGCAGCCCCCAGGGGATAGACTATGGCTACACCTTC. This gives the protein CASSPQGIDYGYTF. Full variable domain (missing parts from reference TRBV5-1 and TRBJ1-2): KAGVTQTPRYLIKTRGQQVTLSCSPISGHRSVSWYQQTPGQGLQFLFEYFSETQRNKGNFPGRFSGRQFSNSRSEMNVSTLELGDSALYLCASSPQGIDYGYTFGSGTRLTVV.

The chain employs TRBV9 and TRBJ2-7; TRBD2 matches at 9 bases. The CDR3 has 16 amino acids. Germline V gene sequence: CDR1 SGDLS, CDR2 YYNGEE. Unmatched junction bases numbered 6, after V lost 0 bases and J lost 2 bases. The chain's CDR3 is CASSVGMTSGAYEQYF. For the CDR3, the DNA is TGTGCCAGCAGCGTAGGCATGACTAGCGGCGCCTACGAGCAGTACTTC.

This clone was recorded only once. This chain uses TRBV19 with TRBJ2-5, with TRBD1 matching over 7 bases. J was trimmed by 4 bases and V by 1 base; bases with no gene match: 3. The CDR3 runs 14 residues. In germline, CDR1 is LNHDA, CDR2 SQIVND (reference sequence). CDR3 in amino acids: CASSIGQGRETQYF. CDR3 nucleotide sequence: TGTGCCAGTAGTATAGGACAGGGAAGAGAGACCCAGTACTTC.

This chain joins TRBV7-9 and TRBJ1-2, with 8 bases identical to TRBD1. This CDR3 has 17 amino acids. Per the germline V gene, CDR1 is SEHNR and CDR2 is FQNEAQ (reference sequence). The J segment lost 4 bases and the V segment lost 4 bases, leaving 14 bases of the junction unmatched. In DNA form, the CDR3 reads TGTGCCAGCAGCTCCCGGGACAGGACCAACTCAATCTATGGCTACACCTTC. This gives the protein CASSSRDRTNSIYGYTF. The full variable domain, rest sourced from reference TRBV7-9 and TRBJ1-2, is DTGVSQNPRHKITKRGQNVTFRCDPISEHNRLYWYRQTLGQGPEFLTYFQNEAQLEKSRLLSDRFSAERPKGSFSTLEIQRTEQGDSAMYLCASSSRDRTNSIYGYTFGSGTRLTVV.

This rearrangement joins TRBV16 to TRBJ1-5; 8 bases line up with TRBD1. V shed 6 bases, J shed 6 bases, and the junction held 7 bases outside the gene matches. The length of the CDR3 is 14 residues. The germline V gene encodes CDR1 KGHSY and CDR2 FQNENV. The CDR3 DNA reads as TGTGCCAGCAGTTACGAGGACAGGGCTCAGCCCCAGCATTTT. Encoded protein: CASSYEDRAQPQHF.

This rearrangement joins TRBV6-5 to TRBJ2-7; D is possibly TRBD2 (6 bases). Deletions cut 7 bases from V and 7 bases from J, with 20 bases between. Germline V lookup: CDR1 MNHEY, CDR2 SVGAGI. This CDR3 region has 14 residues. In DNA form, the CDR3 reads TGTGCCAGCACCACGCAGGGAGGTCTGGTGGAGCAGTACTTC. This encodes CASTTQGGLVEQYF.

The chain couples TRBV7-3 to TRBJ2-2, with 8 bases matching TRBD2. The V segment lost 6 bases and the J segment 0 bases; nucleotides outside the gene matches: 12. Germline CDR1 SGHTA, CDR2 FQGTGA. The CDR3 has 18 amino acids. The CDR3 nucleotides read TGTGCCAGCAGTCAACGGGGGGGACTCCCGCCGAACACCGGGGAGCTGTTTTTT. This gives the protein CASSQRGGLPPNTGELFF. The complete variable domain, with remaining parts taken from reference TRBV7-3 and TRBJ2-2, reads GAGVSQTPSNKVTEKGKYVELRCDPISGHTALYWYRQSLGQGPEFLIYFQGTGAADDSGLPNDRFFAVRPEGSVSTLKIQRTERGDSAVYLCASSQRGGLPPNTGELFFGEGSRLTVL.

V usage is TRBV9 and J usage is TRBJ2-5, with TRBD2 matching 12 bases. This CDR3 is 17 amino acids long. Germline V CDR1 and CDR2: SGDLS, YYNGEE. The trim removed 3 bases at V and 5 bases at J, leaving 11 bases unmatched. DNA for the CDR3: TGTGCCAGCAGCGCCTACCCTAGCGGGGGGGCCTGGGAGACCCAGTACTTC. It encodes CASSAYPSGGAWETQYF.

The chain carries TRBV18 and TRBJ1-4; TRBD1 aligns across 7 bases. This CDR3 has 14 amino acids. Looked up from germline, CDR1 is KGHSH and CDR2 is LQKENI. V lost 8 bases, J lost 0 bases, and 3 bases stayed unmatched. This chain's CDR3 is CASRQGSTNEKLFF. CDR3 sequence (DNA): TGTGCCAGCCGACAGGGCTCAACTAATGAAAAACTGTTTTTT.

The CDR3 spells CASSFTSGGPWDTQYF. The CDR3 DNA reads as TGTGCCAGCAGCTTTACTAGCGGGGGCCCTTGGGATACGCAGTATTTT. The V call is TRBV7-9, the J call TRBJ2-3; TRBD2 matches 11 bases. The germline gives CDR1 SEHNR, CDR2 FQNEAQ (reference sequence). The CDR3 is made up of 16 amino acids. The ends lost 3 bases at V and 6 bases at J; junction bases unmatched: 8. The full variable domain, rest sourced from reference TRBV7-9 and TRBJ2-3, is DTGVSQNPRHKITKRGQNVTFRCDPISEHNRLYWYRQTLGQGPEFLTYFQNEAQLEKSRLLSDRFSAERPKGSFSTLEIQRTEQGDSAMYLCASSFTSGGPWDTQYFGPGTRLTVL.

The CDR3 protein is CASSILQGISGNTIYF. The CDR3 DNA is TGTGCCAGCAGCATCCTGCAGGGGATATCTGGAAACACCATATATTTT. The chain couples TRBV7-8 to TRBJ1-3; a weak D match, TRBD1 (6 bases). Per germline, CDR1 SGHVS and CDR2 FQNEAQ. Trimming removed 5 bases at V and 1 base at J, with 15 bases between. The CDR3 covers 16 residues.

The chain combines TRBV27 with TRBJ2-7, with a tentative D call TRBD1 (6 bases). V was clipped by 3 bases and J by 3 bases, with 9 bases between them. Germline CDR1 MNHEY, CDR2 SMNVEV (reference sequence). This CDR3 has 13 residues. CDR3 amino acids: CASSLVQGYEQYF. CDR3 coding DNA: TGTGCCAGCAGTTTGGTACAGGGCTACGAGCAGTACTTC.

The chain recombines TRBV9 with TRBJ2-5; D possibly corresponds to TRBD1 (6 bases). The CDR3 spans 14 residues. The V gene's germline CDR1 is SGDLS and CDR2 YYNGEE. The V gene lost 4 bases and the J gene lost 0 bases, with 10 bases spanning the gap. The CDR3 sequence: CASSRGTYQETQYF. The CDR3 DNA follows: TGTGCCAGCAGCAGGGGGACCTACCAAGAGACCCAGTACTTC.

The chain carries TRBV7-6 and TRBJ1-1; weak D call: TRBD1 (5 bases). V lost 1 base and J 8 bases, leaving 5 bases between the germline ends. CDR1 is SGHVS and CDR2 is FNYEAQ in the germline V gene. The CDR3 contains 11 residues. CDR3 residues: CASSLDREAFF. CDR3 nucleotide sequence: TGTGCCAGCAGCTTAGACAGGGAAGCTTTCTTT. The variable domain in full, with the rest retrieved from reference TRBV7-6 and TRBJ1-1, is GAGVSQSPRYKVTKRGQDVALRCDPISGHVSLYWYRQALGQGPEFLTYFNYEAQQDKSGLPNDRFSAERPEGSISTLTIQRTEQRDSAMYRCASSLDREAFFGQGTRLTVV.

This clone is a singleton in its sample. The chain uses TRBV29-1 and TRBJ1-2; no clear D gene. This CDR3 region has 12 residues. V gave up 0 bases and J gave up 8 bases, with 10 bases separating them. Germline assignment: CDR1 SQVTM and CDR2 ANQGSEA. The CDR3, as DNA: TGCAGCGTTGAAGACGGGATGGGCGGCTACACCTTC. This encodes CSVEDGMGGYTF.

The chain carries TRBV10-3 and TRBJ2-5; 15 nucleotides align to TRBD2. Trimming removed 4 bases from V and 0 bases from J; junction bases left unmatched: 9. The CDR3 is 19 residues long. Germline values: CDR1 ENHRY, CDR2 SYGVKD. CDR3 loop: CAISVLGTSGGSNQETQYF. As DNA, the CDR3 is TGTGCCATCAGTGTCCTCGGGACTAGCGGGGGGTCTAACCAAGAGACCCAGTACTTC.

This rearrangement joins TRBV5-6 to TRBJ2-7; D may be TRBD2 (5 bases). V lost 4 bases, J lost 3 bases, and 20 bases lay in between. Germline V gene data show CDR1 as SGHDT and CDR2 as YYEEEE. The CDR3 consists of 16 residues. CDR3: CASSLNGRYGVYEQYF. The CDR3, as DNA: TGTGCCAGCAGCCTGAATGGCAGGTACGGGGTCTACGAGCAGTACTTC. Supplemented by reference TRBV5-6 and TRBJ2-7, the full variable domain reads DAGVTQSPTHLIKTRGQQVTLRCSPKSGHDTVSWYQQALGQGPQFIFQYYEEEERQRGNFPDRFSGHQFPNYSSELNVNALLLGDSALYLCASSLNGRYGVYEQYFGPGTRLTVT.

The chain uses TRBV7-2 and TRBJ1-5; D possibly corresponds to TRBD1 (5 bases). Trimming stripped 1 base from V and 3 bases from J, with 10 bases between. The CDR3 is 15 amino acids. The germline CDR1 and CDR2 sequences are SGHTA and FQGNSA. CDR3 in amino acids: CASSLGQGLNQPQHF. The DNA for the CDR3 is TGTGCCAGCAGCTTAGGCCAGGGTCTCAATCAGCCCCAGCATTTT.

The J gene is TRBJ2-3, the V gene TRBV4-3, with a tentative D call TRBD2 (5 bases). The germline V and J ends were trimmed by 0 bases and 3 bases, with 13 bases remaining between them. The CDR3 has 16 amino acids. Per germline, CDR1 LGHNA and CDR2 YSLEER. The CDR3 reads CASSQELRGGTDTQYF. The CDR3 DNA follows: TGCGCCAGCAGCCAAGAGTTGAGAGGCGGGACAGATACGCAGTATTTT.

Written as DNA, the CDR3 is TGTGCCAGCAGTTCGGGACAGGGTATGAACACTGAAGCTTTCTTT. Its protein product is CASSSGQGMNTEAFF. The chain employs TRBV27 and TRBJ1-1, with 9 bases aligning to TRBD1. Germline loops: CDR1 MNHEY, CDR2 SMNVEV (reference sequence). V shed 4 bases and J 0 bases; nucleotides not matched to a gene: 3. This CDR3 spans 15 amino acids.

In the case of this clone: Germline is not matched at one junction end, which may reflect a read error. The chain combines TRBV4-3 with TRBJ2-3; TRBD1 is a possible D gene (6 bases). CDR3 length: 15 amino acids. Germline V gene sequence: CDR1 LGHNA, CDR2 YSLEER. This CDR3 is CASSQDIGAGGLQRF. CDR3 sequence (DNA): TGCGCCAGCAGCCAAGATATTGGAGCTGGGGGCCTTCAGCGTTTT.